The sequence of this T cell receptor (beta chain) was determined in a study of blood T cell repertoires in COVID-19. For the study at large: Samples representing acute and convalescent COVID-19 were sourced from the United States, Italy and Spain. In each case, the material was cDNA or gDNA derived from T cells, B-cell-depleted T cells, or PBMCs.

The CDR3 covers 12 residues. Germline CDR1 SGHDT, CDR2 YYEEEE. V lost 5 bases and J 4 bases, leaving 9 bases between the germline ends. In the original processing: Nucleated cell number was recorded as an estimate derived from reference gene primer amplification. Here immunoSEQ multiplex PCR was the method, and the copy in TCRdb shows in-frame clones only, minus some. V and J calls and clone size are as listed in that table; D and trimming were resolved from the DNA. The table shows tens of thousands of clones, with roughly 90% occurring only once. Sequenced input: peripheral blood. The gene calls are TRBV5-6 and TRBJ1-2; D perhaps matches TRBD1 (6 bases). The TCR was taken from a woman in her 70s with active COVID-19. The CDR3: CASRGTTYGYTF. In DNA form, the CDR3 reads TGTGCCAGCAGAGGGACAACCTATGGCTACACCTTC.